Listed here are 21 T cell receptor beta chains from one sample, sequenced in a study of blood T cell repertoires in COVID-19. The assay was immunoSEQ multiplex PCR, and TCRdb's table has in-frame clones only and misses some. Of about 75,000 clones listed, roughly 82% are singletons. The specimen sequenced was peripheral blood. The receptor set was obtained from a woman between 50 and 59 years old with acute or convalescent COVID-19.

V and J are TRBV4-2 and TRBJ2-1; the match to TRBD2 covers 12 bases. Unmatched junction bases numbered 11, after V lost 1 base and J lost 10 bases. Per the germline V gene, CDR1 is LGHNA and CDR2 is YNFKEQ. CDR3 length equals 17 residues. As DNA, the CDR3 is TGTGCCAGCAGCCAAGGGGTACTGACTAGCGGGGGACGCGAGCAGTTCTTC. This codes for CASSQGVLTSGGREQFF.

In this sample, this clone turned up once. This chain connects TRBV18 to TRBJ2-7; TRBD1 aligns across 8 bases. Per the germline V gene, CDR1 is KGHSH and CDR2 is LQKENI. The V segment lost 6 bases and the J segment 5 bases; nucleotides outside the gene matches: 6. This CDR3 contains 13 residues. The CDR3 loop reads CASSRQGRNEQYF. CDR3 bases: TGTGCCAGCTCCCGACAGGGGCGAAACGAGCAGTACTTC.

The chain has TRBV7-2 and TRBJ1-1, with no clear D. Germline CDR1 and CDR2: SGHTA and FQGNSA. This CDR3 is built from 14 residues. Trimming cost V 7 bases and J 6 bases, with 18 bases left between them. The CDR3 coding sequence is TGTGCCAGCAACTCCAATGCGGTACTTCCTGAAGCTTTCTTT. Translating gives CASNSNAVLPEAFF.

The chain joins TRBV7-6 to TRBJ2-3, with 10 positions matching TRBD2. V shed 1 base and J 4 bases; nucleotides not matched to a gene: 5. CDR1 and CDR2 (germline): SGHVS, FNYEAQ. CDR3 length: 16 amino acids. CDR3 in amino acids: CASSLGSGRGSDTQYF. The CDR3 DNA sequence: TGTGCCAGCAGCTTAGGCAGCGGGAGGGGCTCAGATACGCAGTATTTT.

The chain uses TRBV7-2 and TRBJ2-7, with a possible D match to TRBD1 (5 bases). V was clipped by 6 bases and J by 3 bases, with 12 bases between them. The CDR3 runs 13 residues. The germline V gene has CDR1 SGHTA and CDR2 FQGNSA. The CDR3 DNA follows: TGTGCCAGCAGACCCCAGGGTGTCTACGAGCAGTACTTC. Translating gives CASRPQGVYEQYF.

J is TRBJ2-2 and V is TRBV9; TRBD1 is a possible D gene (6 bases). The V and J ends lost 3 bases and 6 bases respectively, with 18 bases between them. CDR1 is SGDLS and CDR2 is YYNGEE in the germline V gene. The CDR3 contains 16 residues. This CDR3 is CASSASRNRASGELFF. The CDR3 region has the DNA TGTGCCAGCAGCGCCTCGCGGAACAGGGCGTCCGGGGAGCTGTTTTTT. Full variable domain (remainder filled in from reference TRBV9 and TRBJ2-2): DSGVTQTPKHLITATGQRVTLRCSPRSGDLSVYWYQQSLDQGLQFLIQYYNGEERAKGNILERFSAQQFPDLHSELNLSSLELGDSALYFCASSASRNRASGELFFGEGSRLTVL.

The CDR3 loop reads CASSFRGDGYTF. Here the CDR3 DNA reads TGTGCCAGCAGTTTCAGGGGAGATGGCTACACCTTC. This rearrangement joins TRBV6-5 to TRBJ1-2, with TRBD1 as a possible D gene (6 bases). Germline V lookup: CDR1 MNHEY, CDR2 SVGAGI. Trimming left V 4 bases short and J 6 bases short, with 9 bases between. This CDR3 comprises 12 residues.

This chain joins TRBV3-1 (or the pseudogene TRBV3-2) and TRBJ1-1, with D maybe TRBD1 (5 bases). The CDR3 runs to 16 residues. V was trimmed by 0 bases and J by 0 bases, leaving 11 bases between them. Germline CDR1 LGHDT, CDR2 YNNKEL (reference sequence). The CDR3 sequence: CASSQDDPDMNTEAFF. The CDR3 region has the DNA TGTGCCAGCAGCCAAGATGATCCGGACATGAACACTGAAGCTTTCTTT.

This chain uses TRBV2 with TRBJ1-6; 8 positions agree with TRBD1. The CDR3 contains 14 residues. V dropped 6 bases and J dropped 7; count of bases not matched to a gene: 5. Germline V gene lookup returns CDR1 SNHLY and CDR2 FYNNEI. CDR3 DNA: TGTGCCAGCAGCTTGACAGGGGAAAATTCACCCCTCCACTTT. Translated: CASSLTGENSPLHF.

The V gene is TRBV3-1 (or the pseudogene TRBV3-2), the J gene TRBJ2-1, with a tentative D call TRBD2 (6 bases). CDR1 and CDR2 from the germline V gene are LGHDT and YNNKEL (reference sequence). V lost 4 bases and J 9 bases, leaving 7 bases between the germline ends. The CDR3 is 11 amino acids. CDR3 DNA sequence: TGTGCCAGCAGCCGGAGGGGTGAGCAGTTCTTC. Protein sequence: CASSRRGEQFF.

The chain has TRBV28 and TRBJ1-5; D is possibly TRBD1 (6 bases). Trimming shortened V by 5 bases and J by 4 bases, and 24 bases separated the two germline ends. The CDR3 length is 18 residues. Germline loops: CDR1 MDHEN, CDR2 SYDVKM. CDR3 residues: CASSLLPVSTGSNQPQHF. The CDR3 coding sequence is TGTGCCAGCAGTCTTCTGCCAGTCTCCACAGGGTCTAATCAGCCCCAGCATTTT.

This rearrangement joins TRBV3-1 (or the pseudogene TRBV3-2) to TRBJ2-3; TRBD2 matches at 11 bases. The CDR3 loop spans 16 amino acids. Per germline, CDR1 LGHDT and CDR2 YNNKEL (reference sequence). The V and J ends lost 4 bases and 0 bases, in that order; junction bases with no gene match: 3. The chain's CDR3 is CASSPLAGGSTDTQYF. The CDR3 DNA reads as TGTGCCAGCAGCCCGTTAGCGGGGGGGAGCACAGATACGCAGTATTTT.

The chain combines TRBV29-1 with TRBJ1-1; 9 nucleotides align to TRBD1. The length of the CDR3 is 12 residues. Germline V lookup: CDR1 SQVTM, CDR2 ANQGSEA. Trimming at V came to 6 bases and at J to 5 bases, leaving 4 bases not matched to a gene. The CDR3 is CSVTTGGTEAFF. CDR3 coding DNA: TGCAGCGTGACGACAGGGGGAACTGAAGCTTTCTTT.

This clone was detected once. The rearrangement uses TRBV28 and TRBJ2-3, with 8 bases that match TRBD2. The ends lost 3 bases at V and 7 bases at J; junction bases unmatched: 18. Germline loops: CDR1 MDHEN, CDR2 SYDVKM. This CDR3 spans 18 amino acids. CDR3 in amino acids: CASSFLGGAGGFSNTQYF. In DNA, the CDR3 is TGTGCCAGCAGTTTTCTCGGTGGGGCGGGAGGTTTTTCAAATACGCAGTATTTT.

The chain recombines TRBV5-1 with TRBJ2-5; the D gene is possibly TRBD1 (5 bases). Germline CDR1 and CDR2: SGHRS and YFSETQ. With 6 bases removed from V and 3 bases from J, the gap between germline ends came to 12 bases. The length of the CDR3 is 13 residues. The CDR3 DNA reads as TGCGCCAGCACCTCAAGGGGTGAAGAGACCCAGTACTTC. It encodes CASTSRGEETQYF.

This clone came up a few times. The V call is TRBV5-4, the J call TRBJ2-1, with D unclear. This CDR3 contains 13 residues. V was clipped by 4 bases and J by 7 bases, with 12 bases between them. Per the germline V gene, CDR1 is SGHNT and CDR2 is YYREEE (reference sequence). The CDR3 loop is CASSPTLENEQFF. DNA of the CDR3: TGTGCCAGCAGCCCGACGCTAGAAAATGAGCAGTTCTTC.

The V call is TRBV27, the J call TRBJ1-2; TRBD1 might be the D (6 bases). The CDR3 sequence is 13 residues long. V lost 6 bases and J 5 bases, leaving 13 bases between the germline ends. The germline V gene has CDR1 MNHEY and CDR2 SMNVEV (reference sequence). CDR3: CASSPGGMYGYTF. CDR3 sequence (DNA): TGTGCCAGCAGCCCTGGGGGCATGTATGGCTACACCTTC.

In DNA, the CDR3 is TGTGCCAGCAGCTTGATCCCGTCGGGACTAGGCACCGGGGAGCTGTTTTTT. Encoded protein: CASSLIPSGLGTGELFF. The chain joins TRBV7-6 to TRBJ2-2; 8 bases map to TRBD2. The V segment lost 3 bases and the J segment 4 bases; nucleotides outside the gene matches: 10. There are 17 residues in the CDR3. CDR1 and CDR2 from the germline V gene are SGHVS and FNYEAQ. The whole variable domain, remainder taken from reference TRBV7-6 and TRBJ2-2, is GAGVSQSPRYKVTKRGQDVALRCDPISGHVSLYWYRQALGQGPEFLTYFNYEAQQDKSGLPNDRFSAERPEGSISTLTIQRTEQRDSAMYRCASSLIPSGLGTGELFFGEGSRLTVL.

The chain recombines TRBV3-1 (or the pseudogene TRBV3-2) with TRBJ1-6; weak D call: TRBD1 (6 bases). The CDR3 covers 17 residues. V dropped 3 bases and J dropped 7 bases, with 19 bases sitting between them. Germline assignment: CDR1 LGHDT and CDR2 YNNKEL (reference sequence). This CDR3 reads CASSHPKNRAGNSPLHF. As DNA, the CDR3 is TGTGCCAGCAGCCACCCTAAGAACAGGGCTGGCAATTCACCCCTCCACTTT.

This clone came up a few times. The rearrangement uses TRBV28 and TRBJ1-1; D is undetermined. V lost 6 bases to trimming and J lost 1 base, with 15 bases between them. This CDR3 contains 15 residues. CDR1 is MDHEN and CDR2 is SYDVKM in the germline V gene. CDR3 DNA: TGTGCCAGCAGGTCCTATGTGACAAAGAACACTGAAGCTTTCTTT. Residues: CASRSYVTKNTEAFF.

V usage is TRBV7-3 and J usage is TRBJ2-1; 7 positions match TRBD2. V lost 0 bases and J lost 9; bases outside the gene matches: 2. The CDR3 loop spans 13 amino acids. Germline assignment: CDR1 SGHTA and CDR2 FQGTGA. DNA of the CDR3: TGTGCCAGCAGCTTAACCCGGGAGGTTGAGCAGTTCTTC. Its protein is CASSLTREVEQFF.